This T cell receptor beta chain was captured by sequencing in a study of T cells expressing NK-cell markers. About the research overall: The authors sequenced eight donors, of whom seven were HCMV-seropositive and one was seronegative. Whole-study results and caveats: Dominant NKG2C+ clonotypes accounted for roughly 1.0-7.5% of CD8+ T cells in roughly 6 donors.

Regarding this clonotype: Its antigen is unidentified.

Germline V CDR1 and CDR2: SQVTM, ANQGSEA. CDR3 length: 12 residues. Following a re-call of the 5' RACE reads, TCRdb has one entry per CDR3 protein and lacks DNA. This table holds 200,000 to 300,000 distinct CDR3 sequences. The material sequenced was blood T cells: a sorted CD56 or NKG2C T cell subset, CD4+ or CD8+ T cells, or bulk PBMC T cells (not recorded which). This chain links TRBV29-1 with TRBJ2-5; the TRBD2 assignment by TCRdb is unverifiable without DNA. This TCR was recovered from a man aged 18 to 30 in good health. The CDR3 sequence: CSAIAGQETQYF. The full variable domain, rest sourced from reference TRBV29-1 and TRBJ2-5, is SAVISQKPSRDICQRGTSLTIQCQVDSQVTMMFWYRQQPGQSLTLIATANQGSEATYESGFVIDKFPISRPNLTFSTLTVSNMSPEDSSIYLCSAIAGQETQYFGPGTRLLVL.